Listed here are 25 T cell receptor beta chains from one sample, sequenced in a study of human T cells and chemical hapten exposure. In TCRdb, the RACE reads were re-called with MiXCR into one record per CDR3 protein. This table holds under 450,000 distinct CDR3 sequences, roughly 5% found once. This sample's time point: patch test 1, 2 weeks after DPC sensitization. Sample treatment: therapeutic diphenylcyclopropenone sensitization with weekly scalp DPC. Sequences were derived from whole blood, sampled in connection with sensitization to the hapten diphenylcyclopropenone (DPC). The receptors shown here come from a woman aged 45-60 years with alopecia areata. Some clones in this sample may be carry-over from other donors' samples.

With regard to this clonotype: A read error is possible here, since a much larger clone lies one base away. This chain joins TRBV12-3 or TRBV12-4 and TRBJ2-4; D unclear. The CDR3 is made up of 15 amino acids. The V gene lost 3 bases and the J gene lost 0 bases, with 9 bases spanning the gap. CDR3: CASSFLVLAKNIQYF. The CDR3 DNA is TGTGCCAGCAGTTTCCTGGTTCTAGCCAAAAACATTCAGTACTTC.

At least ten counts were recorded for this clonotype. DNA of the CDR3: TGCGCCAGCAGCCCATCTAGCGGGGGACGCCCGAATGAGCAGTTCTTC. The encoded protein is CASSPSSGGRPNEQFF. The rearrangement uses TRBV4-1 and TRBJ2-1; 10 nucleotides match TRBD2. Germline trimming cut 4 bases from V and 7 bases from J; bases unmatched to any gene: 10. Looked up from germline, CDR1 is MGHRA and CDR2 is YSYEKL. CDR3 size: 16 residues.

This clonotype showed up just a few times. The chain combines TRBV12-3 or TRBV12-4 with TRBJ2-2; 7 bases match TRBD1. The CDR3 extends over 16 amino acids. After removal of 4 bases from V and 4 bases from J, the junction contained 9 bases not matched to a gene. The CDR3 bases are TGTGCCAGCAGTTCTCGAGGGGGCGTGGGCACCGGGGAGCTGTTTTTT. It codes for CASSSRGGVGTGELFF.

There are many counts of this clonotype. V and J are TRBV4-2 and TRBJ2-1; TRBD2 agrees at 10 bases. The J segment lost 8 bases and the V segment lost 3 bases, leaving 7 bases of the junction unmatched. Germline lookup yields CDR1 LGHNA and CDR2 YNFKEQ. The CDR3 consists of 15 residues. CDR3 in amino acids: CASSQASGSGDEQFF. The CDR3, as DNA: TGTGCCAGCAGCCAGGCTAGCGGGAGTGGAGATGAGCAGTTCTTC.

This clonotype was seen ten or more times. J is TRBJ2-7 and V is TRBV29-1; tentatively, D is TRBD2 (5 bases). The ends were cut back, 3 bases at V and 7 bases at J, with 13 bases in the middle. The CDR3 covers 12 residues. Germline CDR1 SQVTM, CDR2 ANQGSEA. The CDR3 DNA is TGCAGCGTTGACAGCCCCGGAGGAGAGCAGTACTTC. Translation gives CSVDSPGGEQYF.

This chain links TRBV5-1 with TRBJ1-6, with D possibly TRBD1 on 5 matching bases. With 4 bases removed from V and 7 bases from J, the gap between germline ends came to 15 bases. The germline V gene encodes CDR1 SGHRS and CDR2 YFSETQ. This CDR3 has 15 amino acids. CDR3 DNA sequence: TGCGCCAGCAGCCAACAGGACGCGGGGAATTCACCCCTCCACTTT. Translation: CASSQQDAGNSPLHF.

This clonotype was observed many times. J is TRBJ1-4 and V is TRBV5-4, with no clear D. The germline CDR1 and CDR2 sequences are SGHNT and YYREEE (reference sequence). The CDR3 is 14 residues long. The ends were cut back, 1 base at V and 3 bases at J, with 7 bases in the middle. CDR3 coding DNA: TGTGCCAGCAGCTTGAGATCAGCTAATGAAAAACTGTTTTTT. It translates to CASSLRSANEKLFF.

This clonotype appeared many times. This chain connects TRBV5-1 to TRBJ2-1; tentative D call: TRBD1 (5 bases). Per the germline V gene, CDR1 is SGHRS and CDR2 is YFSETQ. There are 16 residues in the CDR3. Trimming removed 0 bases from V and 8 bases from J, with 18 bases in between. In nucleotides, the CDR3 is TGCGCCAGCAGCTTGGGGTTAGTCAGGGCAAAGGATGAGCAGTTCTTC. It is translated as CASSLGLVRAKDEQFF.

This clonotype was seen at least ten times. The chain links TRBV18 to TRBJ1-2; D remains unclear. Germline loops: CDR1 KGHSH, CDR2 LQKENI. V dropped 2 bases and J dropped 10 bases, with 11 bases sitting between them. CDR3 length equals 12 residues. In nucleotides, the CDR3 is TGTGCCAGCTCACCAGCCAGATCCGTCTACACCTTC. This sequence encodes CASSPARSVYTF.

The chain joins TRBV5-4 to TRBJ2-7, with 9 bases that match TRBD2. Germline V gene sequence: CDR1 SGHNT, CDR2 YYREEE (reference sequence). This CDR3 spans 14 amino acids. V shed 4 bases, J shed 5 bases, and the junction held 7 bases outside the gene matches. Written as DNA, the CDR3 is TGTGCCAGCAGCGTGGTGAGCGGGAGGAACGAGCAGTACTTC. As protein: CASSVVSGRNEQYF.

This clonotype has at least ten counts. J is TRBJ2-7 and V is TRBV5-1; 8 nucleotides agree with TRBD1. The CDR3 has 13 amino acids. The junction had 4 bases not matched to a gene; V was cut back by 1 base and J by 7 bases. The germline V gene has CDR1 SGHRS and CDR2 YFSETQ. The CDR3 reads CASSLQGAPEQYF. The CDR3 DNA follows: TGCGCCAGCAGCTTGCAGGGGGCGCCTGAGCAGTACTTC.

The sample holds many counts of this clonotype. V and J are TRBV20-1 and TRBJ2-5, with 9 bases fitting TRBD1. After removal of 6 bases from V and 5 bases from J, the junction contained 13 bases not matched to a gene. The CDR3 consists of 15 residues. Germline CDR1 is DFQATT and CDR2 is SNEGSKA (reference sequence). The CDR3 loop is CSAKQGAIVRETQYF. The CDR3 region has the DNA TGCAGTGCAAAACAGGGGGCGATCGTTAGGGAGACCCAGTACTTC.

This clonotype was recorded at least ten times. V gene TRBV20-1 combines with J gene TRBJ2-3; 7 bases are shared with TRBD2. The CDR3 has 15 amino acids. V lost 0 bases to trimming and J lost 1 base; unmatched junction nucleotides: 4. Germline loops: CDR1 DFQATT, CDR2 SNEGSKA (reference sequence). CDR3 sequence: CSARDLAGGTDTQYF. CDR3 bases: TGCAGTGCTAGAGATCTGGCGGGAGGCACAGATACGCAGTATTTT.

This clonotype was observed many times. The V gene is TRBV6-5, the J gene TRBJ1-4; 7 nucleotides align to TRBD1. With V trimmed by 7 bases and J by 5 bases, 7 bases remained unmatched. The CDR3 has 14 amino acids. Germline CDR1 MNHEY, CDR2 SVGAGI. This CDR3 is CASKQGPPNEKLFF. In nucleotides, the CDR3 is TGTGCCAGCAAACAGGGGCCACCAAATGAAAAACTGTTTTTT.

This clonotype was seen at least ten times. The CDR3 spells CASSGGTANYEQYF. Written as DNA, the CDR3 is TGTGCCAGCAGTGGAGGGACAGCCAACTACGAGCAGTACTTC. J is TRBJ2-7 and V is TRBV6-1; 7 positions match TRBD1. Looked up from germline, CDR1 is MNHNS and CDR2 is SASEGT. The CDR3 has 14 residues. V lost 4 bases to trimming and J lost 3 bases; unmatched junction nucleotides: 6.

This clonotype has a handful of counts. This chain connects TRBV9 to TRBJ2-2, with TRBD2 matching over 9 bases. Trimming removed 4 bases from V and 0 bases from J; junction bases left unmatched: 4. The germline gives CDR1 SGDLS, CDR2 YYNGEE. CDR3 length: 16 residues. CDR3 region: CASSKAGGANTGELFF. In DNA form, the CDR3 reads TGTGCCAGCAGCAAAGCGGGGGGCGCGAACACCGGGGAGCTGTTTTTT.

The rearrangement uses TRBV18 and TRBJ2-7; D is unresolved. The germline V and J ends were trimmed by 4 bases and 5 bases, with 9 bases remaining between them. Germline CDR1 and CDR2: KGHSH and LQKENI. The CDR3 is made up of 12 amino acids. The CDR3, as DNA: TGTGCCAGCTCACTCCGAGGTGACGAGCAGTACTTC. It translates to CASSLRGDEQYF.

This clonotype was seen at least ten times. This chain connects TRBV6-2 or TRBV6-3 to TRBJ1-1; no clear D. CDR3 length: 13 residues. V shed 5 bases and J shed 1 base, with 8 bases lying between them. Germline V gene sequence: CDR1 MNHEY, CDR2 SVGEGT. The DNA for the CDR3 is TGTGCCAGCAGTACATCCCAGAACACTGAAGCTTTCTTT. This translates into CASSTSQNTEAFF.

This clonotype was found a few times. V is TRBV7-2 and J is TRBJ1-1, with D maybe TRBD1 (6 bases). V was shortened by 5 bases and J by 4 bases, with 14 bases between the two germline ends. Looked up from germline, CDR1 is SGHTA and CDR2 is FQGNSA. CDR3 length: 14 amino acids. The CDR3 sequence is CASSLLGGATEAFF. The CDR3 nucleotides read TGTGCCAGCAGCCTATTGGGGGGGGCCACTGAAGCTTTCTTT. The complete variable domain, with remaining parts taken from reference TRBV7-2 and TRBJ1-1, reads GAGVSQSPSNKVTEKGKDVELRCDPISGHTALYWYRQSLGQGLEFLIYFQGNSAPDKSGLPSDRFSAERTGGSVSTLTIQRTQQEDSAVYLCASSLLGGATEAFFGQGTRLTVV.

This clonotype was recorded at least ten times. The V gene is TRBV7-6, the J gene TRBJ2-5; 8 positions match TRBD2. The CDR3 length is 17 residues. Germline-derived CDR1 and CDR2 are SGHVS and FNYEAQ. Losses at the gene ends were 4 bases for V and 4 bases for J; bases not matched to a gene: 14. The CDR3 loop reads CASSWRVRAGAPETQYF. CDR3 nucleotides: TGTGCCAGCAGCTGGAGGGTTCGAGCGGGAGCCCCAGAGACCCAGTACTTC. The full variable domain, in which reference TRBV7-6 and TRBJ2-5 provide the parts outside the CDR3, is GAGVSQSPRYKVTKRGQDVALRCDPISGHVSLYWYRQALGQGPEFLTYFNYEAQQDKSGLPNDRFSAERPEGSISTLTIQRTEQRDSAMYRCASSWRVRAGAPETQYFGPGTRLLVL.

This clonotype was seen repeatedly, ten times or more. This chain joins TRBV7-2 and TRBJ1-1; 8 nucleotides agree with TRBD1. V trimming: 4 bases; J trimming: 3 bases; junction bases outside the gene matches: 4. Germline V lookup: CDR1 SGHTA, CDR2 FQGNSA. CDR3 size: 14 residues. The CDR3 nucleotides are TGTGCCAGCAGCTCTCCACAGGGGGACACTGAAGCTTTCTTT. Its translation is CASSSPQGDTEAFF.

In this sample, this clonotype turned up a few times. The gene calls are TRBV27 and TRBJ2-6; D is uncertain. The V end lost 7 bases, the J end lost 0 bases, and 7 bases lay between the germline ends. The CDR3 length is 14 residues. Germline V gene lookup returns CDR1 MNHEY and CDR2 SMNVEV (reference sequence). CDR3 protein: CASTTHSGANVLTF. CDR3 nucleotide sequence: TGTGCCAGCACAACCCACTCTGGGGCCAACGTCCTGACTTTC.

V gene TRBV20-1 combines with J gene TRBJ2-5; 12 bases are shared with TRBD2. CDR3 size: 15 residues. CDR1 and CDR2 (germline): DFQATT, SNEGSKA (reference sequence). With 6 bases clipped from V and 2 bases from J, the junction kept 7 bases outside the gene matches. The CDR3 sequence is CSASTSGGLQETQYF. For the CDR3, the DNA is TGCAGTGCGTCGACTAGCGGGGGACTTCAAGAGACCCAGTACTTC.

This clonotype has ten or more counts. The chain carries TRBV6-6 and TRBJ1-1; 7 bases are shared with TRBD1. Trimming removed 7 bases from V and 2 bases from J; junction bases left unmatched: 7. Germline-derived CDR1 and CDR2 are MNHNY and SVGAGI (reference sequence). This CDR3 is 14 amino acids long. For the CDR3, the DNA is TGTGCCAGCACCCCGACAGGGAGTAACACTGAAGCTTTCTTT. Its protein is CASTPTGSNTEAFF.

This clonotype was detected ten times or more. The chain links TRBV5-1 to TRBJ1-4; D gene ambiguous. The CDR3 totals 13 residues. V dropped 5 bases and J dropped 5 bases, with 10 bases sitting between them. Per the germline V gene, CDR1 is SGHRS and CDR2 is YFSETQ. CDR3 loop: CASRVQPNEKLFF. CDR3 coding DNA: TGCGCCAGCAGGGTACAGCCCAATGAAAAACTGTTTTTT.